The 3 T cell receptor beta chains reported below all come from one sample, sequenced in a study of blood T cell repertoires in COVID-19. Produced via immunoSEQ multiplex PCR; TCRdb's table is partial and in-frame only. The top ten clones hold less than 2% of a sample with roughly 100,000 clones, around 90% of them seen once. Source material: peripheral blood. The receptors shown here come from a woman in her fifties or sixties with COVID-19, enrolled during active disease.

The chain uses TRBV5-4 and TRBJ1-5, with D possibly matching TRBD1 (6 bases). The CDR3 loop spans 15 amino acids. Germline CDR1 is SGHNT and CDR2 is YYREEE (reference sequence). V lost 4 bases, J lost 0 bases, and 11 bases lay in between. The CDR3 DNA is TGTGCCAGCAGCCTAGGGGGTTCTAGCAATCAGCCCCAGCATTTT. Amino acid sequence: CASSLGGSSNQPQHF.

J is TRBJ2-5 and V is TRBV27; the match to TRBD1 covers 10 bases. The CDR3 consists of 14 residues. V shed 4 bases and J 5 bases; nucleotides not matched to a gene: 4. The germline gives CDR1 MNHEY, CDR2 SMNVEV (reference sequence). In nucleotides, the CDR3 is TGTGCCAGCAGTTGGACAGGGGGGGAGGAGACCCAGTACTTC. This encodes CASSWTGGEETQYF.

In nucleotides, the CDR3 is TGCAGCGTTGAAGAAGGACTAGCGGTATACAATGAGCAGTTCTTC. This codes for CSVEEGLAVYNEQFF. The J gene is TRBJ2-1, the V gene TRBV29-1, with TRBD2 identical over 10 bases. The V gene end was trimmed by 0 bases and the J gene end by 4 bases; junction bases not matched to a gene: 3. Germline CDR1 reads SQVTM; CDR2 reads ANQGSEA. The CDR3 has 15 residues.